This T cell receptor beta chain emerged from a study of shared clonotypes between healthy human individuals. Study findings and constraints: Sampling included only blood; tissue repertoires likely differ.

Around 30,000 T cell genomes (around 310 ng DNA) went into each PBMC replicate. Some clones are missing from TCRdb's copy, which holds only in-frame ones; the method was immunoSEQ multiplex PCR. The data show roughly 500,000 clones, more than 75% seen once. Comments on this clone: Its antigen is currently unknown.

The CDR3 is 14 residues long. Germline CDR1 PRHDT, CDR2 FYEKMQ (reference sequence). V dropped 1 base and J dropped 5 bases, with 11 bases sitting between them. Material: PBMCs. The chain links TRBV13 to TRBJ1-1; D might be TRBD1 (6 bases). This receptor was identified in a woman in her thirties or forties in good health. Some clones in this sample may be carry-over from other donors' samples. The CDR3 DNA follows: TGTGCCAGCAGCTTAGTTCAGGGGAGGACTGAAGCTTTCTTT. It encodes CASSLVQGRTEAFF. The full variable domain, its missing parts supplied by reference TRBV13 and TRBJ1-1, is AAGVIQSPRHLIKEKRETATLKCYPIPRHDTVYWYQQGPGQDPQFLISFYEKMQSDKGSIPDRFSAQQFSDYHSELNMSSLELGDSALYFCASSLVQGRTEAFFGQGTRLTVV.